These 7 T cell receptor beta chains originate from one sample sequenced in a study of OX40 agonist ivuxolimab in advanced cancers. The protocol was immunoSEQ multiplex PCR, while the TCRdb copy is restricted to in-frame clones and leaves out a portion. This table holds around 100,000 clones, 90% found once. Sequenced here: CD4+ or CD8+ T cells sorted from blood, sampled in a trial of the OX40 agonist ivuxolimab. The receptors shown here come from an adult with an advanced solid tumor such as melanoma, head and neck, liver or kidney cancer.

V gene TRBV5-1 combines with J gene TRBJ1-2; TRBD1 matches at 10 bases. With V trimmed by 4 bases and J by 0 bases, 24 bases remained unmatched. From germline, CDR1 is SGHRS and CDR2 YFSETQ. CDR3 length equals 22 residues. Here the CDR3 DNA reads TGCGCCAGCAGCCCACGCTTAGGGACAGGGGAAGTAAAGACATGGACTAACTATGGCTACACCTTC. Encoded protein: CASSPRLGTGEVKTWTNYGYTF.

This clone has just one count. The chain combines TRBV2 with TRBJ1-5, with D tentatively TRBD1 (6 bases). The V end lost 4 bases, the J end lost 5 bases, and 21 bases lay between the germline ends. CDR3 length: 17 residues. The V gene's germline CDR1 is SNHLY and CDR2 FYNNEI. This chain's CDR3 is CASSALGGSTPYQPQHF. Written as DNA, the CDR3 is TGTGCCAGCAGTGCCCTGGGGGGCTCAACCCCCTATCAGCCCCAGCATTTT.

V is TRBV5-1 and J is TRBJ1-1; D gene uncertain. Trimming took off 1 base at V and 0 bases at J, with 16 bases between the two ends. CDR3 size: 17 residues. The germline V gene has CDR1 SGHRS and CDR2 YFSETQ. The chain's CDR3 is CASSLSPGRSMNTEAFF. The CDR3 bases are TGCGCCAGCAGCTTGAGTCCGGGAAGGTCCATGAACACTGAAGCTTTCTTT.

This rearrangement joins TRBV6-6 to TRBJ1-3; D not resolved. The CDR3 is 12 residues long. V lost 8 bases to trimming and J lost 2 bases, with 7 bases between them. CDR1 and CDR2 from the germline V gene are MNHNY and SVGAGI (reference sequence). CDR3 sequence reads: CASGRTGNTIYF. The DNA of the CDR3 is TGTGCCAGCGGTAGGACTGGAAACACCATATATTTT.

The gene calls are TRBV5-1 and TRBJ2-1; TRBD2 matches at 9 bases. The germline CDR1 and CDR2 sequences are SGHRS and YFSETQ. The CDR3 extends over 16 amino acids. Trimming cost V 0 bases and J 7 bases; bases outside gene matches: 8. This chain's CDR3 is CASSLVGASGANEQFF. CDR3 nucleotides: TGCGCCAGCAGCTTGGTCGGGGCTAGCGGGGCGAATGAGCAGTTCTTC. Looking up the rest from reference TRBV5-1 and TRBJ2-1 gives the full variable domain: KAGVTQTPRYLIKTRGQQVTLSCSPISGHRSVSWYQQTPGQGLQFLFEYFSETQRNKGNFPGRFSGRQFSNSRSEMNVSTLELGDSALYLCASSLVGASGANEQFFGPGTRLTVL.

This rearrangement joins TRBV5-1 to TRBJ2-7; TRBD2 might be the D (7 bases). The germline V and J ends were trimmed by 5 bases and 0 bases, with 12 bases remaining between them. This CDR3 spans 14 amino acids. CDR1 is SGHRS and CDR2 is YFSETQ in the germline V gene. The CDR3 nucleotides are TGCGCCAGCAGGGGGGGGCCAAGCTCCTACGAGCAGTACTTC. Amino acids: CASRGGPSSYEQYF. The variable domain in full, with the rest retrieved from reference TRBV5-1 and TRBJ2-7, is KAGVTQTPRYLIKTRGQQVTLSCSPISGHRSVSWYQQTPGQGLQFLFEYFSETQRNKGNFPGRFSGRQFSNSRSEMNVSTLELGDSALYLCASRGGPSSYEQYFGPGTRLTVT.

The chain employs TRBV30 and TRBJ2-5; 9 positions agree with TRBD1. Losses at the gene ends were 2 bases for V and 2 bases for J; bases not matched to a gene: 6. Germline CDR1 is GTSNPN and CDR2 is SVGIG (reference sequence). The CDR3 covers 15 residues. The CDR3 region has the DNA TGTGCCTGGAGTACCCGGGACAGGGTGCAAGAGACCCAGTACTTC. Amino acid sequence: CAWSTRDRVQETQYF.